This entry describes one T cell receptor beta chain. This sample was included in a study of blood T cell repertoires in COVID-19. Study information: COVID-19 samples collected from the United States, Italy and Spain covered acute and convalescent phases.

Sequencing was performed with immunoSEQ multiplex PCR; in TCRdb, only in-frame clones are kept and a portion is missing. The repertoire holds about 190,000 clones, with approximately 90% as singletons. The CDR3 is 17 residues long. V was pared by 0 bases and J by 0 bases, with 4 bases of the junction left unmatched. Germline CDR1 is SGHRS and CDR2 is YFSETQ. Sequenced: peripheral blood. This chain connects TRBV5-1 to TRBJ2-3, with 10 bases that match TRBD2. This sequence was found in a woman between 40 and 55 years old who had recovered from COVID-19. The DNA of the CDR3 is TGCGCCAGCAGCTTGGCCGCTAGCGGGAGTAGCACAGATACGCAGTATTTT. Protein product: CASSLAASGSSTDTQYF.